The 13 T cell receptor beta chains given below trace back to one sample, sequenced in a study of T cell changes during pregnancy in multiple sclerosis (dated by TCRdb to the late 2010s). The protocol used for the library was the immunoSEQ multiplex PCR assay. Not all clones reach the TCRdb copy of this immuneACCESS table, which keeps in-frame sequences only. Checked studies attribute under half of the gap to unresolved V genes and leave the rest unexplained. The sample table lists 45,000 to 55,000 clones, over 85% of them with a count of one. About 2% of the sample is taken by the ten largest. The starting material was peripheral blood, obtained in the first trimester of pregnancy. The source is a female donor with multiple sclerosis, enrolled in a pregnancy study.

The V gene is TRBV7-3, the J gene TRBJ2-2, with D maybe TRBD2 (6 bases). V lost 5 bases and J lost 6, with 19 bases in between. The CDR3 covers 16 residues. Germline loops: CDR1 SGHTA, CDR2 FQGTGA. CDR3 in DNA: TGTGCCAGCAGCCCGACGACCGGGGGAGGTGCCGGGGAGCTGTTTTTT. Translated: CASSPTTGGGAGELFF.

The DNA of the CDR3 is TGTGCCAGCAGCTTGGGGGGCAGCGGGTCCCACAATGAGCAGTTCTTC. It specifies CASSLGGSGSHNEQFF. This sequence joins TRBV5-4 and TRBJ2-1; D is possibly TRBD2 (6 bases). V shed 0 bases and J shed 5 bases, with 15 bases lying between them. Per the germline V gene, CDR1 is SGHNT and CDR2 is YYREEE (reference sequence). The CDR3 is made up of 16 amino acids.

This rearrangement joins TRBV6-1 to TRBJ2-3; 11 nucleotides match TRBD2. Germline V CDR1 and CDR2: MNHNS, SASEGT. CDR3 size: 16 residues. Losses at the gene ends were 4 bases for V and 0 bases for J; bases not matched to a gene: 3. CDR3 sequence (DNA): TGTGCCAGCAGTGTTCTAGCGGGGGGAAGCACAGATACGCAGTATTTT. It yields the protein CASSVLAGGSTDTQYF.

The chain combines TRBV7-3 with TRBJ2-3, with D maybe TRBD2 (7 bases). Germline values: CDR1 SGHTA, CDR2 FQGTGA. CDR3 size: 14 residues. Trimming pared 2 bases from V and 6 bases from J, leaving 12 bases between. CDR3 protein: CASSLGGAEDTQYF. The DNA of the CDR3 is TGTGCCAGCAGCTTAGGGGGGGCAGAGGATACGCAGTATTTT.

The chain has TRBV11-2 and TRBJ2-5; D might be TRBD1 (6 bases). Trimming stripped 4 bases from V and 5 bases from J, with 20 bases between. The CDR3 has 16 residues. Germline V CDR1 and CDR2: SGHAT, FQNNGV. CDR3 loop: CASSSAGQSRGETQYF. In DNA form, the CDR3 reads TGTGCCAGCAGCTCGGCAGGACAGTCCCGAGGGGAGACCCAGTACTTC.

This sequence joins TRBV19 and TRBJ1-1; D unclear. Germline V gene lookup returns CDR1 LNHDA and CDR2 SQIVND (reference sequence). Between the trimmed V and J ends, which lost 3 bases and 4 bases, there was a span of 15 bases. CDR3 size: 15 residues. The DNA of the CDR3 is TGTGCCAGTAGTATTGTACAGCTGCTTACCACTGAAGCTTTCTTT. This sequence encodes CASSIVQLLTTEAFF.

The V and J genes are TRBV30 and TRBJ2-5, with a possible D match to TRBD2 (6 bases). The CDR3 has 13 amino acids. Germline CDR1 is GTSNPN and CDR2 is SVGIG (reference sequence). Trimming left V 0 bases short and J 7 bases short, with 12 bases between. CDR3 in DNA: TGTGCCTGGAGTGTACGGAGGGTAGGGACCCAGTACTTC. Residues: CAWSVRRVGTQYF.

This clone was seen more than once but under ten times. For the CDR3, the DNA is TGTGCCAGCAGCCGGGACAGCGCGTACACCATATATTTT. It specifies CASSRDSAYTIYF. The gene calls are TRBV9 and TRBJ1-3; 7 nucleotides line up with TRBD1. Looked up from germline, CDR1 is SGDLS and CDR2 is YYNGEE. The CDR3 runs 13 residues. V gave up 4 bases and J gave up 8 bases; unmatched junction bases: 6.

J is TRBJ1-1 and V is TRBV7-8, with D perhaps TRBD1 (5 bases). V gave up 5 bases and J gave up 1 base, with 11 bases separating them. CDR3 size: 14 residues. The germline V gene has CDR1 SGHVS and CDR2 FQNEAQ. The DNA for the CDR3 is TGTGCCAGCAGCGATAACAGGTGGAACACTGAAGCTTTCTTT. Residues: CASSDNRWNTEAFF.

CDR3 amino acids: CATSRVGLAGGNEQFF. For the CDR3, the DNA is TGTGCCACCAGCAGAGTTGGCCTAGCGGGGGGGAACGAGCAGTTCTTC. This chain links TRBV15 with TRBJ2-1; TRBD2 agrees at 12 bases. CDR1 LNHNV and CDR2 YYDKDF come from the germline V gene (reference sequence). The ends lost 1 base at V and 10 bases at J; junction bases unmatched: 8. The CDR3 runs to 16 residues.

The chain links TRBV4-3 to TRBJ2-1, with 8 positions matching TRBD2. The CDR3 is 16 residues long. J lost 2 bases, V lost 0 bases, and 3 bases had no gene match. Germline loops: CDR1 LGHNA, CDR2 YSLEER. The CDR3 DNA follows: TGCGCCAGCAGCCAAGAAGGAGCGGGGGCCTACAATGAGCAGTTCTTC. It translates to CASSQEGAGAYNEQFF.

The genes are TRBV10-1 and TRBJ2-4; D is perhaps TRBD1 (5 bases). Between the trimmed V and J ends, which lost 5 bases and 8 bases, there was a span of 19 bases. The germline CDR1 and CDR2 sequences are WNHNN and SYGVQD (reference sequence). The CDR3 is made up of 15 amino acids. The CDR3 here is CASSSRKGYQDIQYF. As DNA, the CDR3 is TGCGCCAGCAGTTCGAGGAAGGGGTACCAAGACATTCAGTACTTC.

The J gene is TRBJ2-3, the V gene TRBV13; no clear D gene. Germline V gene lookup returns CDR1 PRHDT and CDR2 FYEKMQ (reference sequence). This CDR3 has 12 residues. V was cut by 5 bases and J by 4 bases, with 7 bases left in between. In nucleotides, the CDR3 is TGTGCCAGCAGCCCAGTGGCAGATACGCAGTATTTT. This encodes CASSPVADTQYF. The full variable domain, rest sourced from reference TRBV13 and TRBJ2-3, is AAGVIQSPRHLIKEKRETATLKCYPIPRHDTVYWYQQGPGQDPQFLISFYEKMQSDKGSIPDRFSAQQFSDYHSELNMSSLELGDSALYFCASSPVADTQYFGPGTRLTVL.